The present TCR beta chain was sequenced within a study of shared clonotypes between healthy human individuals (dated by TCRdb to 2019 to 2021). For the study in its entirety: A couple of women and a few men aged 18 to 49 years were included in the cohort. Per donor, leukapheresis produced somewhere between about 0.94 and 9 billion PBMCs. To increase sequencing depth and limit assay-specific biases, different laboratories used diverse techniques to prepare libraries and sequence TCR repertoires. For each donor, three plates each were used for CD4 naive and CD4 memory, two plates were used for CD8 naive, and one plate was used for CD8 memory. Blood TCR repertoires of about 5 healthy adults were deeply sequenced to estimate repertoire size and the extent of clonotype sharing between individuals. Overall study outcomes, separate from this receptor: Compared with non-shared clonotypes, the clonotypes found in all four sorted-subset donors had higher generation probabilities. Based on pairwise subsampling, the degree of clonotype sharing among donors was expected to be affected by sequencing depth. Rarefaction of sorted-subset datasets indicated incomplete sequencing despite the large sequencing depth. Larger estimated clonotype richness was generally found for naive subsets than for memory subsets. Because the study included only a small number of donors, the genetic and exposure-history diversity represented was limited. Sampling was limited to blood, and TCR repertoires in tissue likely differ from TCR repertoires in blood. Sharing across several donors was observed for approximately 5% of naive CD4, over 3% of naive CD8, over 2% of memory CD4, and less than 0.45% of memory CD8 clonotypes.

The CDR1 and CDR2 encoded by the germline V gene are MNHNS and SASEGT. From cysteine to phenylalanine, the CDR3 is 15 amino acids long. Only the CDR3 DNA is retained, 45 bases long and in frame from the first base. V is trimmed back by 5 bases and J by 3 bases, and the junction contains 4 bases that no gene match accounts for. Using the deep immunoSEQ assay, TCR CDR3 regions were amplified from genomic DNA by multiplex PCR. Genomic DNA extracted from each cell subset was distributed evenly over all wells of several immunoSEQ 96-well plates, and each plate served as one replicate. For sorted subsets, approximately 200 ng of genomic DNA, equivalent to around 30,000 T cell genomes, went into each replicate PCR. Purified libraries were quantified with a Qubit 3.0 fluorometer, sized on a Bioanalyzer 2100, and re-quantified with the KAPA Library Quantification kit. Each immunoSEQ 96-well plate was sequenced on its own single-read 150-cycle Illumina NextSeq 550 flow cell. The study's own analysis went as follows. Because the immunoSEQ output included only junctional sequences and no quality scores, the filtering could not be the same as the filtering used for full-length reads. Sequences were annotated with PyIR, a Python wrapper for IgBLAST v1.9, using IMGT germline references to assign V/J genes and CDR3. Reads were filtered out if the reads had weak V/J assignments (E-value above 1e-6), no CDR3, stop codons, out-of-frame junctions, or ambiguous translated residues. V3J clonotypes were defined by identical inferred V gene, J gene, and CDR3 amino acid sequence. Percentage overlap between repertoires was calculated by dividing the number of shared unique clonotypes by the size of the smaller repertoire. Richness of each repertoire was evaluated using RTK rarefaction, the Chao1 estimator, and Recon v2.1 estimates of unobserved clonotypes. For all TCRbeta clonotypes obtained by the gDNA method from a handful of donors, generation probabilities were computed with OLGA. Entries here come from immuneACCESS through TCRdb and include only in-frame sequences with V and J called. Some clones fail to appear in such tables; in the studies checked, an unresolved V gene covers under half of the shortfall, and the cause of the remainder is unknown. V, J and clone size derive from that table, while D and trimming were established from the DNA sequence. The sample data list 2 million to 3 million clones, and over 85% of these were observed just once. The ten largest clonotypes hold around 0.4% of the sample.

Donors were healthy HIV-negative adults with no recently reported acute infections or vaccinations. Every donor was a Caucasian adult living in Nashville, Tennessee, USA. CD4+ T cells were enriched by magnetic negative selection; naive cells were then positively selected on CD45RA, and the negative fraction formed the memory subset. Blood was obtained by leukapheresis, after which PBMCs were separated by Ficoll-Histopaque density gradient centrifugation and cryopreserved in liquid nitrogen vapor phase. Analytical flow cytometry was used to check the purity and quantity of each magnetically sorted T cell population. From each sorted fraction, genomic DNA was isolated and quantified by UV absorbance on a Nanodrop 2000c. In the case of this clone: This receptor's antigen is unknown. The record has no base qualities; no much larger clone is one base away.

The clonotype originates from a man aged 18 to 29 in good health. Some clones in this sample may be carry-over from other donors' samples. This receptor chain uses TRBV6-1 and TRBJ1-5; 10 nucleotides in the junction match TRBD1. The sequenced sample consisted of naive CD4+ T cells from PBMCs. The sample's cell subset or site label, in plain terms: CD45RA+ positively selected. CDR3 sequence: CASSSGQGDNQPQHF. At the DNA level, the sequence is TGTGCCAGCAGTTCTGGACAGGGGGACAATCAGCCCCAGCATTTT.